Detailed here is one TCR beta chain. Its target is unknown. Sample-barcoded 5' priming and a J-beta primer mix drove a second PCR of roughly 6 to 12 cycles. TCRdb itself ran the 5' RACE reads through MiXCR, one entry per CDR3 protein. The sample has about 670,000 distinct CDR3 sequences, over 40% seen once. These data originate in a study of blood T cells in healthy people across ages. Broader study findings: From one million sequenced T cells, diversity estimates were lower bounds.

Donor samples were obtained from healthy Caucasian individuals from Russia, aged about 6 to 100. A minimum of 5 micrograms of total RNA was extracted per sample. Sequenced: blood. This TCR was recovered from an elderly woman in good health.

In DNA form, the CDR3 reads TGCGCCAGCAGCTTGGGACCCCCAAGCAATCAGCCCCAGCATTTT. Protein product: CASSLGPPSNQPQHF. The gene calls are TRBV5-1 and TRBJ1-5, with unresolved D. Trimming shortened V by 0 bases and J by 1 base, and 8 bases separated the two germline ends. The germline V gene encodes CDR1 SGHRS and CDR2 YFSETQ. This CDR3 contains 15 residues.